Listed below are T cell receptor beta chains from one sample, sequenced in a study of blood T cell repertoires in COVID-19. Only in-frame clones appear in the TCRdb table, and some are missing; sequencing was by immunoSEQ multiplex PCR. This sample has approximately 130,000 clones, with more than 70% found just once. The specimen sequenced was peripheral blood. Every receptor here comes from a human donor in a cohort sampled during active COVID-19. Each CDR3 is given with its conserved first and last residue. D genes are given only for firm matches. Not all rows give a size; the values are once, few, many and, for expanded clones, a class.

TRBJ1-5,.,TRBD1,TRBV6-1,TGTGCCAGCAGTGAAGGGGGTCGACAGGGTGGCCAGCCCCAGCATTTT,CASSEGGRQGGQPQHF
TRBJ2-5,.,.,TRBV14,TGTGCCAGCAGCCAAGAAACATGGCCAGTTGGGACCCAGTACTTC,CASSQETWPVGTQYF
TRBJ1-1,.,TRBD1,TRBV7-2,TGTGCCAGCAGCGTTCAGGGGGCTCTCACTGAAGCTTTCTTT,CASSVQGALTEAFF
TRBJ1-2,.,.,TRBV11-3,TGTGCCAGCAGCGGGTCCGGGGAAGGACTTGGCTACACCTTC,CASSGSGEGLGYTF
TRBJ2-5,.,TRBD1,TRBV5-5,TGTGCCAGCAGCTTGGGAGGGACAGGGTGGGAGACCCAGTACTTC,CASSLGGTGWETQYF
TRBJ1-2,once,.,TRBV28,TGTGCCAGCTTGACCAGGTTTGGCTACACCTTC,CASLTRFGYTF
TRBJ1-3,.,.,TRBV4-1,TGCGCCAGCAGCCCCCGGGGGGCGAGCTCTGGAAACACCATATATTTT,CASSPRGASSGNTIYF
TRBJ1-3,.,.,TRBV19,TGTGCCAGTAGTATAGGACGGAGCTCTGGAAACACCATATATTTT,CASSIGRSSGNTIYF
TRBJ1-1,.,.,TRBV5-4,TGTGCCAGCAGCCCAGGGGTGGAGAACACTGAAGCTTTCTTT,CASSPGVENTEAFF
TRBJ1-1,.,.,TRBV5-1,TGCGCCAGCAGCTTTGGGGGCCAGGTCACTGAAGCTTTCTTT,CASSFGGQVTEAFF
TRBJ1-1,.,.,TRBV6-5,TGTGCCAGCAGTTCCGAGACTACAGGGAGGGCTGAAGCTTTCTTT,CASSSETTGRAEAFF
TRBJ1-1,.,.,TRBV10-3,TGTGCCATCAGTGTCGGGGGGTCGACCACTGAAGCTTTCTTT,CAISVGGSTTEAFF
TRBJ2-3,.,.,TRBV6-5,TGTGCCAGCAGTTACGACCACCCGACAGGCGATACGCAGTATTTT,CASSYDHPTGDTQYF
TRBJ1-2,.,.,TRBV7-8,TGTGCCAGCAGCTCATTTACAGGGCCGACAGACTATGGCTACACCTTC,CASSSFTGPTDYGYTF
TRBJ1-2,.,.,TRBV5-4,TGTGCCAGCAGCGTAATTTCAGGGTACGGCTATGGCTACACCTTC,CASSVISGYGYGYTF
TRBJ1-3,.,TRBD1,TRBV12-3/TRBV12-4,TGTGCCAGCAGGCAGGGGGCTGGAAACACCATATATTTT,CASRQGAGNTIYF
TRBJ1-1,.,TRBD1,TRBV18,TGTGCCAGCTCACCCCAGGAGGGACAGGGGAAGACTTTCTTT,CASSPQEGQGKTFF
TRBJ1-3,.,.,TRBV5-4,TGTGCCAGCAGCTTGGCAGGGTTTGGAAACACCATATATTTT,CASSLAGFGNTIYF
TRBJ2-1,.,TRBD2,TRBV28,TGTGCCAGCAGTTCCTCGGGGTGGGAGGGATACAATGAGCAGTTCTTC,CASSSSGWEGYNEQFF
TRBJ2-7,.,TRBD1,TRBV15,TGTGCCACCCAAGGGGACAGGGCTGAGCAGTACTTC,CATQGDRAEQYF
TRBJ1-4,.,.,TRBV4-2,TGTGCCAGCAGCCAAGATAGGAGGTTCAGAGAAAAACTGTTTTTT,CASSQDRRFREKLFF
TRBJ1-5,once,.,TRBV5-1,TGCGCCAGCAGCTTGGACGGGGTCAATCAGCCCCAGCATTTT,CASSLDGVNQPQHF
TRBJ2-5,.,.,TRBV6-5,TGTGCCAGCACCCCTGGGGCCGGAAAGACCCAGTACTTC,CASTPGAGKTQYF
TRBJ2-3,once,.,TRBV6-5,TGTGCCAGCAGCCCCCCCCCGGGAACAGATACGCAGTATTTT,CASSPPPGTDTQYF
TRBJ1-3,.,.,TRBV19,TGTGCCAGTAAAGAACAGGCTAGCTCTGGAAACACCATATATTTT,CASKEQASSGNTIYF
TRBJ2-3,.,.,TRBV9,TGTGCCAGCAGCGCCGAGAGCTCCCGCACAGATACGCAGTATTTT,CASSAESSRTDTQYF